These 28 T cell receptor beta chains originate from one sample sequenced in a study of blood T cell repertoires in COVID-19. Clones were read by immunoSEQ multiplex PCR, and TCRdb kept only the in-frame ones, dropping some. The sample includes some 270,000 clones, approximately 85% of them seen just once. The sample taken for sequencing was peripheral blood. The receptors derive from a woman aged 65 to 85 with acute or convalescent COVID-19.

This rearrangement joins TRBV3-1 (or the pseudogene TRBV3-2) to TRBJ2-3, with 8 nucleotides matching TRBD2. CDR3 length: 15 residues. CDR1 is LGHDT and CDR2 is YNNKEL in the germline V gene (reference sequence). V was clipped by 4 bases and J by 5 bases; unmatched bases: 8. CDR3 bases: TGTGCCAGCAGCCCCGTTCGGGGGGGCGTAGATACGCAGTATTTT. Residues: CASSPVRGGVDTQYF.

Concerning this clone: This same CDR3 is encoded by further DNA sequences in the sample. The chain joins TRBV5-4 to TRBJ1-1, with a tentative D call TRBD1 (6 bases). The CDR3 has 14 amino acids. V lost 1 base and J lost 0, with 7 bases in between. CDR1 is SGHNT, CDR2 YYREEE, per germline (reference sequence). CDR3 in DNA: TGTGCCAGCAGCTTGCAGGGGATGAACACTGAAGCTTTCTTT. It encodes CASSLQGMNTEAFF.

The chain recombines TRBV27 with TRBJ1-5; 8 bases match TRBD1. The germline V gene encodes CDR1 MNHEY and CDR2 SMNVEV (reference sequence). CDR3 size: 14 residues. V shed 2 bases and J 15 bases; nucleotides not matched to a gene: 12. The CDR3 loop is CASSLNRGISHPHF. CDR3 nucleotides: TGTGCCAGCAGTTTAAACAGGGGGATTTCCCACCCGCATTTT.

The genes are TRBV5-6 and TRBJ1-2; tentatively, D is TRBD1 (6 bases). V was cut by 6 bases and J by 5 bases, with 14 bases left in between. CDR1 is SGHDT and CDR2 is YYEEEE in the germline V gene. This CDR3 has 13 amino acids. CDR3 sequence reads: CASTLDSRYGYTF. CDR3 bases: TGTGCCAGCACCCTGGACAGTCGTTATGGCTACACCTTC.

This clone was seen only once. The chain has TRBV3-1 (or the pseudogene TRBV3-2) and TRBJ2-1, with TRBD1 identical over 9 bases. V shed 4 bases, J shed 10 bases, and the junction held 8 bases outside the gene matches. The germline gives CDR1 LGHDT, CDR2 YNNKEL (reference sequence). CDR3 length equals 14 residues. CDR3 amino acids: CASSLLGTGTEQFF. CDR3 nucleotide sequence: TGTGCCAGCAGCCTATTGGGGACAGGGACGGAGCAGTTCTTC.

The chain combines TRBV4-1 with TRBJ2-3; the match to TRBD2 covers 8 bases. This CDR3 is built from 17 residues. J lost 2 bases, V lost 1 base, and 8 bases had no gene match. Germline V gene data show CDR1 as MGHRA and CDR2 as YSYEKL. CDR3 sequence reads: CASSQGPQRGPTDTQYF. As DNA, the CDR3 is TGCGCCAGCAGCCAAGGTCCCCAGCGGGGGCCCACAGATACGCAGTATTTT.

The V and J genes are TRBV6-6 and TRBJ1-2, with D uncertain. Germline V gene sequence: CDR1 MNHNY, CDR2 SVGAGI (reference sequence). The CDR3 sequence is 13 residues long. Trimming stripped 8 bases from V and 3 bases from J, with 13 bases between. For the CDR3, the DNA is TGTGCCAGCGCCGCAGGAATTCACTATGGCTACACCTTC. Amino acids: CASAAGIHYGYTF.

About this clone: Other DNA sequences of this sample code for an identical CDR3. CDR3: CASSQPSGGQETQYF. CDR3 DNA: TGTGCCAGCAGCCAGCCTAGCGGGGGACAAGAGACCCAGTACTTC. The genes are TRBV3-1 (or the pseudogene TRBV3-2) and TRBJ2-5; 10 nucleotides line up with TRBD2. CDR1 LGHDT and CDR2 YNNKEL come from the germline V gene (reference sequence). This CDR3 has 15 amino acids. Losses at the gene ends were 3 bases for V and 2 bases for J; bases not matched to a gene: 3.

V and J are TRBV2 and TRBJ1-2, with D possibly TRBD1 on 5 matching bases. The CDR3 has 15 amino acids. Trimming shortened V by 0 bases and J by 8 bases, and 16 bases separated the two germline ends. The V gene's germline CDR1 is SNHLY and CDR2 FYNNEI. CDR3 sequence reads: CASSEAGLNSGGYTF. The CDR3, as DNA: TGTGCCAGCAGTGAAGCGGGGCTTAACTCGGGCGGCTACACCTTC.

For the CDR3, the DNA is TGTGCCAGCGTGGGCAGGGGGCTGGCGGAGACCCAGTACTTC. Translated, it gives CASVGRGLAETQYF. The rearrangement uses TRBV5-8 and TRBJ2-5, with TRBD1 matching over 8 bases. The CDR3 has 14 residues. V shed 7 bases and J 5 bases; nucleotides not matched to a gene: 10. Germline values: CDR1 SGHTS, CDR2 YDEGEE.

This chain links TRBV7-2 with TRBJ2-7, with 10 bases matching TRBD1. V was clipped by 1 base and J by 6 bases; unmatched bases: 6. The CDR3 sequence is 15 residues long. The germline V gene encodes CDR1 SGHTA and CDR2 FQGNSA. Written as DNA, the CDR3 is TGTGCCAGCAGCTTAGGGGGGGGACAGGGGCGCGAGCAGTACTTC. Translating gives CASSLGGGQGREQYF. The full variable domain, its missing parts supplied by reference TRBV7-2 and TRBJ2-7, is GAGVSQSPSNKVTEKGKDVELRCDPISGHTALYWYRQSLGQGLEFLIYFQGNSAPDKSGLPSDRFSAERTGGSVSTLTIQRTQQEDSAVYLCASSLGGGQGREQYFGPGTRLTVT.

This clone appeared a few times. The chain carries TRBV27 and TRBJ1-3; the match to TRBD1 covers 7 bases. The ends lost 5 bases at V and 4 bases at J; junction bases unmatched: 5. The germline V gene encodes CDR1 MNHEY and CDR2 SMNVEV (reference sequence). The length of the CDR3 is 14 residues. CDR3 residues: CASSRGTAGNTIYF. As DNA, the CDR3 is TGTGCCAGCAGTCGTGGGACAGCCGGAAACACCATATATTTT.

This clone occurred once. The chain recombines TRBV3-1 (or the pseudogene TRBV3-2) with TRBJ2-5, with 9 bases matching TRBD2. This CDR3 region has 16 residues. The V and J ends lost 4 bases and 5 bases, in that order; junction bases with no gene match: 11. In germline, CDR1 is LGHDT, CDR2 YNNKEL (reference sequence). The CDR3 sequence is CASSPTAGGPRETQYF. Here the CDR3 DNA reads TGTGCCAGCAGCCCAACCGCGGGGGGGCCGAGGGAGACCCAGTACTTC.

Here the CDR3 DNA reads TGCGCCAGCAGCCAACCCGGGACAGGGATCTCCTATGGCTACACCTTC. This encodes CASSQPGTGISYGYTF. The chain recombines TRBV4-1 with TRBJ1-2, with 9 bases aligning to TRBD1. This CDR3 contains 16 residues. From germline, CDR1 is MGHRA and CDR2 YSYEKL. Germline trimming cut 2 bases from V and 4 bases from J; bases unmatched to any gene: 8.

This clone was seen more than once but under ten times. The chain uses TRBV5-1 and TRBJ2-5; TRBD2 aligns across 7 bases. Losses at the gene ends were 4 bases for V and 3 bases for J; bases not matched to a gene: 3. The length of the CDR3 is 13 residues. Germline V gene lookup returns CDR1 SGHRS and CDR2 YFSETQ. As DNA, the CDR3 is TGCGCCAGCAGCCTGAGCGGGGAAGAGACCCAGTACTTC. This translates into CASSLSGEETQYF.

This clone was detected once. The chain employs TRBV7-9 and TRBJ1-2; D is ambiguous. The V end was cut by 5 bases, the J end by 5 bases, with 15 bases between. CDR1 and CDR2 (germline): SEHNR, FQNEAQ (reference sequence). The CDR3 sequence is 14 residues long. The CDR3 nucleotides read TGTGCCAGCAGCCCCGACGGCGGTGGGTATGGCTACACCTTC. Translated: CASSPDGGGYGYTF. The entire variable domain, with the rest obtained from reference TRBV7-9 and TRBJ1-2, is as follows: DTGVSQNPRHKITKRGQNVTFRCDPISEHNRLYWYRQTLGQGPEFLTYFQNEAQLEKSRLLSDRFSAERPKGSFSTLEIQRTEQGDSAMYLCASSPDGGGYGYTFGSGTRLTVV.

The chain uses TRBV4-1 and TRBJ2-1, with D possibly being TRBD2 (6 bases). Trimming pared 4 bases from V and 3 bases from J, leaving 10 bases between. In germline, CDR1 is MGHRA, CDR2 YSYEKL. The CDR3 length is 14 residues. The CDR3, as DNA: TGCGCCAGCAGCCGCGGGACCAGCTACAATGAGCAGTTCTTC. Translating gives CASSRGTSYNEQFF.

This chain uses TRBV5-4 with TRBJ2-7; TRBD1 is a possible D gene (6 bases). Germline V CDR1 and CDR2: SGHNT, YYREEE (reference sequence). CDR3 length: 15 amino acids. V dropped 4 bases and J dropped 7 bases, with 21 bases sitting between them. The CDR3: CASSVYRARAAEQYF. CDR3 DNA: TGTGCCAGCAGCGTTTACAGGGCGCGGGCCGCGGAGCAGTACTTC.

The V call is TRBV18, the J call TRBJ2-7; 7 bases match TRBD1. Germline assignment: CDR1 KGHSH and CDR2 LQKENI. The CDR3 contains 14 residues. The J segment lost 4 bases and the V segment lost 3 bases, leaving 6 bases of the junction unmatched. CDR3 in amino acids: CASSPPTGTYEQYF. Here the CDR3 DNA reads TGTGCCAGCTCACCTCCGACAGGGACGTACGAGCAGTACTTC.

CDR3 protein: CASSGEGGNSGELFF. The CDR3 DNA is TGTGCCAGCAGCGGCGAAGGGGGTAATAGCGGGGAGCTGTTTTTT. V gene TRBV5-4 combines with J gene TRBJ2-2; tentatively, D is TRBD1 (6 bases). Per germline, CDR1 SGHNT and CDR2 YYREEE (reference sequence). The germline V and J ends were trimmed by 4 bases and 7 bases, with 17 bases remaining between them. This CDR3 spans 15 amino acids.

This chain connects TRBV5-1 to TRBJ1-1, with TRBD1 matching 8 bases. Germline loops: CDR1 SGHRS, CDR2 YFSETQ. There are 17 residues in the CDR3. V trimming: 3 bases; J trimming: 1 base; junction bases outside the gene matches: 11. The CDR3 DNA reads TGCGCCAGCAGCTGGATTGACAGGGGAGCGGAGAACACTGAAGCTTTCTTT. The encoded protein is CASSWIDRGAENTEAFF.

CDR3 region: CASSPRTGGGEQYF. The CDR3 coding sequence is TGTGCCAGCAGTCCCCGGACAGGGGGCGGCGAGCAGTACTTC. V is TRBV11-3 and J is TRBJ2-7; TRBD1 matches 11 bases. Losses at the gene ends were 6 bases for V and 6 bases for J; bases not matched to a gene: 7. The CDR3 length is 14 residues. Germline V gene sequence: CDR1 SGHNT, CDR2 YENEEA.

The chain recombines TRBV5-1 with TRBJ2-1, with 10 nucleotides matching TRBD1. CDR1 and CDR2 (germline): SGHRS, YFSETQ. This CDR3 has 19 residues. V shed 3 bases, J shed 7 bases, and the junction held 19 bases outside the gene matches. The CDR3 protein is CASSYTGTGALVGGNEQFF. The CDR3 DNA reads TGCGCCAGCAGCTACACCGGGACAGGGGCCCTGGTTGGGGGGAATGAGCAGTTCTTC.

The J gene is TRBJ2-1, the V gene TRBV27; D unclear. Trimming removed 8 bases at V and 0 bases at J, with 11 bases between. This CDR3 is 14 amino acids long. Looked up from germline, CDR1 is MNHEY and CDR2 is SMNVEV (reference sequence). The CDR3 sequence is CASGTPGSYNEQFF. CDR3 bases: TGTGCCAGCGGTACCCCCGGCTCCTACAATGAGCAGTTCTTC.

The rearrangement uses TRBV2 and TRBJ2-1; a possible D gene is TRBD1 (7 bases). CDR1 and CDR2 from the germline V gene are SNHLY and FYNNEI. The CDR3 length is 16 residues. Trimming took off 5 bases at V and 7 bases at J, with 21 bases between the two ends. In DNA, the CDR3 is TGTGCCAGCAGTCCCCAAAGGGGGGCAGGGGGGAATGAGCAGTTCTTC. Encoded protein: CASSPQRGAGGNEQFF.

This chain uses TRBV6-5 with TRBJ2-7, with TRBD1 matching over 10 bases. Germline V CDR1 and CDR2: MNHEY, SVGAGI. The CDR3 is 15 amino acids. V shed 4 bases, J shed 2 bases, and the junction held 5 bases outside the gene matches. CDR3 region: CASSSKDRGTYEQYF. The CDR3, as DNA: TGTGCCAGCAGTTCAAAGGACAGGGGGACCTACGAGCAGTACTTC.

This clone was counted once. The rearrangement uses TRBV25-1 and TRBJ2-2; D unresolved. Trimming removed 4 bases from V and 0 bases from J, with 9 bases in between. The CDR3 spans 15 residues. Looked up from germline, CDR1 is MGHDK and CDR2 is SYGVNS. In DNA form, the CDR3 reads TGTGCCAGCAGTGGGAGACGGTCGAACACCGGGGAGCTGTTTTTT. Protein: CASSGRRSNTGELFF.

The chain employs TRBV4-2 and TRBJ2-2, with D perhaps matching TRBD1 (6 bases). V was clipped by 2 bases and J by 0 bases, with 13 bases between them. This CDR3 spans 17 amino acids. Germline values: CDR1 LGHNA, CDR2 YNFKEQ. As DNA, the CDR3 is TGTGCCAGCAGCCAACGAGCACAGGGCCCGAACACCGGGGAGCTGTTTTTT. Protein product: CASSQRAQGPNTGELFF.